This paragraph covers one T cell receptor (beta chain) sequence. Antigen: not known. These data originate in a study of blood T cells in healthy people across ages. The study, taken as a whole, reports: Long-lived and aged donors differed, with more naive CD4+ cells and higher diversity in the long-lived.

The use of a sample-barcoded 5' primer and a J-beta primer mix characterized a second PCR of about 7 to 12 cycles. TCRdb redid the calling of the 5' RACE reads with MiXCR, one entry per CDR3 protein. This table holds roughly 1,500,000 distinct CDR3 sequences, 42% found once. Deletions cut 0 bases from V and 10 bases from J, with 10 bases between. There are 13 residues in the CDR3. Germline CDR1 LGHDT, CDR2 YNNKEL (reference sequence). The sequencing input was blood. This rearrangement joins TRBV3-1 to TRBJ2-1; maybe TRBD2 (6 bases). This receptor was obtained from a woman between 18 and 30 years old in good health. CDR3 DNA sequence: TGTGCCAGCAGCCAAGATGGAGGGTACGAGCAGTTCTTC. It is translated as CASSQDGGYEQFF.